The subject of this entry is one TCR beta chain. The data belong to a study of shared T cell receptors in the human thymus. The CDR3 extends over 16 amino acids. Trimming left V 4 bases short and J 3 bases short, with 18 bases between. The germline V gene has CDR1 SEHNR and CDR2 FQNEAQ (reference sequence). The repertoire was sequenced with immunoSEQ multiplex PCR; TCRdb's copy has only in-frame clones and lacks some. The table has 650,000 to 950,000 clones, roughly 88% seen once. These data also formed part of another study, on human thymus T cells. As that report states: The sample donors, healthy Finnish infants, were having corrective surgery for congenital heart defects. Apparent skewing of V and J gene usage characterized both thymic and blood repertoires.

Sequencing input: thymocytes. The V call is TRBV7-9, the J call TRBJ2-5; D gene ambiguous. The clonotype originates from a girl in the first two years of life with a congenital heart defect. The DNA of the CDR3 is TGTGCCAGCAGCTCCCAAGTTGTAGGAGAAAAAGAGACCCAGTACTTC. Its protein product is CASSSQVVGEKETQYF.